The T cell receptor (beta chain) described here comes from a study of cytomegalovirus exposure and HLA in healthy donors. Notes on the study in general: Analyzed later, association rates of TCRs varied across HLA loci, with DRB1 most and HLA-C fewest. Earlier results showed most TCR beta V segments being productive about 90% or about 30% of the time. Relative to the roughly 700-donor mean, N-insertions were reportedly fewer in an Asian-associated ancestry cluster in a later analysis.

About this clone: What it recognizes is unknown.

Trimming pared 10 bases from V and 5 bases from J, leaving 21 bases between. Germline values: CDR1 ENHRY, CDR2 SYGVKD. This CDR3 region has 15 residues. PCR primers comprised 60 Vbeta and 13 Jbeta primers. The protocol was immunoSEQ multiplex PCR, while the TCRdb copy is restricted to in-frame clones and leaves out a portion. The sample yields about 150,000 clones, about three fifths seen once. The chain uses TRBV10-3 and TRBJ1-3, with D uncertain. What was sequenced was PBMCs. The sequence came from a woman aged 25 to 45 in good health and CMV-seropositive. The CDR3 region is CATEGGPFGRNTIYF. CDR3 nucleotides: TGTGCCACCGAGGGAGGGCCCTTCGGCCGAAACACCATATATTTT.